This TCR beta chain appears in the sequencing data of a study of PD-L1 blockade in urothelial cancer listed by TCRdb under 2017. Regarding the study in general: All patients started therapy in about 2014 and received atezolizumab 1,200 mg intravenously every 3 weeks. About 90% of the roughly 30 patients were males with bladder-origin urothelial cancer, and 18 of 29 reported a prior smoking history. Blood samples yielded a median of roughly 150,000 T cells and roughly 83,000 unique TCRs, with median clonality 0.080. Blood samples were analyzed at two time points: 3 weeks after treatment start (second dose) and 6 weeks after treatment start. The study was an exploratory multi-omic analysis of somatic, immune and clinical correlates of response to PD-L1 blockade with atezolizumab in urothelial cancer. Under 10 patients reached durable clinical benefit, while 15 to 25 patients did not. Whole exome sequencing and RNA sequencing of pretreatment tumors were performed alongside TCR sequencing in the same patients. Progression-free survival longer than 6 months counted as durable clinical benefit, and TCR features were additionally tested against both progression-free and overall survival. Patients had an ECOG performance status of 0 or 1 and had received between 0 and 3 prior chemotherapy regimens. Pretreatment blood TCR-seq was available for 30 or so patients, at least one posttreatment blood collection was obtained for roughly 25 patients, and tumor TCR-seq was available for roughly 25 patients. Pretreatment tumor samples, along with matched peripheral blood collected serially before and after atezolizumab treatment, underwent TCR sequencing. The paper's findings and limits, for the study overall: Patients with durable benefit showed greater expansion of tumor-associated TCR clones in peripheral blood 3 weeks after starting treatment (n of about 20, p = 0.022). A pretreatment peripheral blood TCR clonality below the median was linked to improved progression-free and overall survival. Because the sample size was small (n ≈ 29) and many of the analyses were exploratory, the results are meant to be hypothesis-generating.

To estimate absolute template abundance from read counts, synthetic TCR analog templates were spiked into each PCR. The immunoSEQ assay was used to amplify TCRbeta CDR3 regions from genomic DNA with bias-controlled V and J gene primers. Sequencing of rearranged TCRbeta segments was performed at approximately 20X coverage. The study's own analysis went as follows. Sequencing errors were corrected by clustering, and CDR3s were annotated against IMGT so that V, D and J genes could be assigned. Downstream analyses used only productive TCRbeta rearrangements and left out out-of-frame or stop-codon sequences. To compute clonality, Shannon entropy was normalized by the log of the number of unique productive sequences and then subtracted from one. Clones differing between time points or between blood and tumor were identified using Fisher's exact test with Benjamini-Hochberg correction, with an adjusted p below 0.01 applied as the threshold. As stored in TCRdb, this immuneACCESS dataset retains in-frame rearrangements with V and J assigned. A fraction of the clones does not appear; measured against another copy, unresolved V genes explain less than half of the discrepancy, and the remainder lacks a known reason. That table is the source of V, J and clone size, and D and trimming were worked out from the DNA. The sample records 80,000 to 100,000 clones, roughly 87% of which are singletons. The ten biggest clones cover 9% to 9.5% of the sample.

Of note for this clone: Its antigen specificity is not known. No per-base quality is available; no much larger clone lies one base away.

The cohort included roughly 29 patients with locally advanced or metastatic urothelial carcinoma who were treated at Memorial Sloan Kettering on a trial protocol. Peripheral blood mononuclear cells were collected pretreatment and during treatment, with between 1 and 8 total time points per patient. The Qiagen DNeasy Blood extraction kit was used to purify genomic DNA from total PBMCs and tumor samples. PBMCs were collected pretreatment and during treatment, and were isolated and stored as previously described. The sample here was PBMCs, taken around atezolizumab (anti-PD-L1) treatment. The TCR sequence derives from a man aged 65 to 85 with urothelial cancer.

This receptor carries the CDR3 CASSGMGQGATEAFF. The nucleotides read TGTGCCAGCAGCGGGATGGGACAGGGAGCTACTGAAGCTTTCTTT. Recombination linked TRBV5-5 to TRBJ1-1; TRBD1 aligns with 9 central bases. The CDR1 and CDR2 encoded by the germline V gene (reference sequence) are SGHKS and YYEKEE. Trimming removed 4 bases from V and 5 bases from J; the gene matches leave 9 bases unexplained. From cysteine to phenylalanine, the CDR3 is 15 amino acids long. Just the 45-base CDR3 DNA is kept, in frame starting at base 1.